A single sample gave rise to the 15 T cell receptor beta chains below, sequenced in a study of human CD8 memory T cell subsets. The term TPEX covered CCR7+ PD-1+ TIGIT+ early memory CD8+ T cells that had exhausted-like traits. Preparation of the TCR beta libraries relied on UMI-labeled 5' RACE. TCRdb re-called the 5' RACE reads, yielding one record per CDR3 amino acid sequence without DNA. This sample carries some 10,000 distinct CDR3 sequences, with about 20% going to the ten biggest clones. Sequencing was carried out using CD8+ T cells from PBMCs. These receptors came from a human donor in good health.

This chain uses TRBV6-5 with TRBJ1-2. This CDR3 region has 12 residues. CDR1 MNHEY and CDR2 SVGAGI come from the germline V gene. The CDR3 spells CASSVVGDGYTF.

V gene TRBV12-3 or TRBV12-4 combines with J gene TRBJ1-1. The CDR3 sequence is 17 residues long. CDR3 residues: CASSPLATGYKNTEAFF.

V and J are TRBV7-9 and TRBJ2-2; TCRdb gives TRBD2 as the D gene, but with no DNA this cannot be confirmed. Per the germline V gene, CDR1 is SEHNR and CDR2 is FQNEAQ (reference sequence). This CDR3 region has 16 residues. CDR3 sequence reads: CASSRNKGLNTGELFF.

This clonotype ranks as medium-sized in terms of frequency. The V gene is TRBV7-9, the J gene TRBJ2-1. CDR1 is SEHNR, CDR2 FQNEAQ, per germline (reference sequence). The CDR3 consists of 12 residues. The chain's CDR3 is CASSLVGNEQFF. The whole variable domain, remainder taken from reference TRBV7-9 and TRBJ2-1, is DTGVSQNPRHKITKRGQNVTFRCDPISEHNRLYWYRQTLGQGPEFLTYFQNEAQLEKSRLLSDRFSAERPKGSFSTLEIQRTEQGDSAMYLCASSLVGNEQFFGPGTRLTVL.

The chain uses TRBV5-5 and TRBJ2-7; TCRdb's assignment of TRBD2 cannot be checked, as there is no DNA. The CDR3 is 15 amino acids. Germline V gene data show CDR1 as SGHKS and CDR2 as YYEKEE (reference sequence). The CDR3: CASSAMGDFSYEQYF.

This rearrangement joins TRBV4-1 to TRBJ2-1; TCRdb reports TRBD1, a call that lacks DNA to check it against. CDR1 and CDR2 (germline): MGHRA, YSYEKL. This CDR3 has 16 amino acids. This CDR3 reads CASSQERSRDNNEQFF.

This rearrangement joins TRBV5-1 to TRBJ1-4; TCRdb calls TRBD1, which cannot be checked without DNA. The CDR3 is 19 amino acids. The V gene's germline CDR1 is SGHRS and CDR2 YFSETQ. The chain's CDR3 is CASSLEGQRGFGPNEKLFF. Full variable domain (remainder filled in from reference TRBV5-1 and TRBJ1-4): KAGVTQTPRYLIKTRGQQVTLSCSPISGHRSVSWYQQTPGQGLQFLFEYFSETQRNKGNFPGRFSGRQFSNSRSEMNVSTLELGDSALYLCASSLEGQRGFGPNEKLFFGSGTQLSVL.

The chain couples TRBV12-3 or TRBV12-4 to TRBJ2-1; with no DNA, the TCRdb D assignment of TRBD1 cannot be verified. The CDR3 has 16 amino acids. CDR3 region: CASSLPPGQGRGEQFF.

The CDR3 sequence: CASSQPKTRTVYNEQFF. The chain has TRBV23-1 and TRBJ2-1. TRBV23-1 is recorded as an ORF, its role being uncertain. CDR3 size: 17 residues.

CDR3 sequence: CASSPRVVSKIHIDNYGYTF. V usage is TRBV7-9 and J usage is TRBJ1-2; TCRdb indicates TRBD1, and absent DNA this call remains unverified. The CDR3 is 20 residues long. Germline V gene data show CDR1 as SEHNR and CDR2 as FQNEAQ (reference sequence).

The V and J genes are TRBV2 and TRBJ2-3; absent DNA, TCRdb's TRBD2 call cannot be checked. CDR1 SNHLY and CDR2 FYNNEI come from the germline V gene. CDR3 length: 18 residues. CDR3 amino acids: CASSEGLGTSGPTDTQYF.

The chain carries TRBV18 and TRBJ1-1. The CDR3 loop spans 14 amino acids. Germline V gene sequence: CDR1 KGHSH, CDR2 LQKENI. CDR3 amino acids: CASSPISRGPEAFF. Full variable domain (missing parts from reference TRBV18 and TRBJ1-1): NAGVMQNPRHLVRRRGQEARLRCSPMKGHSHVYWYRQLPEEGLKFMVYLQKENIIDESGMPKERFSAEFPKEGPSILRIQQVVRGDSAAYFCASSPISRGPEAFFGQGTRLTVV.

J is TRBJ1-5 and V is TRBV23-1; checking the TCRdb D call of TRBD1 is not possible without DNA. TRBV23-1 is recorded as an ORF, its role being uncertain. This CDR3 region has 14 residues. This CDR3 reads CASSPGYNHQPQHF.

CDR3 loop: CASSLGVGDQETQYF. V is TRBV7-2 and J is TRBJ2-5. Germline CDR1 is SGHTA and CDR2 is FQGNSA. The CDR3 length is 15 residues.

This sequence joins TRBV29-1 and TRBJ2-1; TCRdb lists TRBD2, though no DNA is available to test this call. The CDR3 covers 18 residues. Per germline, CDR1 SQVTM and CDR2 ANQGSEA. CDR3: CSVEELGLSGSSYNEQFF.